The present entry profiles one TCR beta chain with its context. The antigen remains undetermined. PCR employed 60 Vbeta and 13 Jbeta primers. TCRdb's table, derived via immunoSEQ multiplex PCR, lists solely in-frame clones and lacks some. The table shows under 250,000 clones, with 70% to 90% occurring only once. Germline lookup yields CDR1 LNHDA and CDR2 SQIVND (reference sequence). Losses at the gene ends were 3 bases for V and 2 bases for J; bases not matched to a gene: 1. The CDR3 sequence is 14 residues long. This sample stems from a study of cytomegalovirus exposure and HLA in healthy donors. Study-wide results and caveats: Researchers reported in a later analysis that a missense DCLRE1C variant was tied to TCR beta V- and J-gene trimming. Reports credit the classifier with highly specific, highly sensitive diagnosis of cytomegalovirus status. According to an earlier analysis, most TCR beta V segments yielded productive rearrangements about 87% or about 30% of the time.

This receptor was identified in a girl aged 2-10 years in good health and CMV-seronegative. The J gene is TRBJ1-3, the V gene TRBV19; TRBD1 matches at 7 bases. Input material: PBMCs. The CDR3: CASSITGAGNTIYF. CDR3 DNA: TGTGCCAGTAGTATCACAGGGGCTGGAAACACCATATATTTT.